The 20 T cell receptor beta chains reported below all come from one sample, sequenced in a study of Ad26.COV2.S vaccination and SARS-CoV-2 variants. TCRdb keeps only in-frame clones here, not all; method: immunoSEQ multiplex PCR. This repertoire shows approximately 400,000 clones, 92% found once; its top ten account for 3.9%. This sample comprised peripheral blood, obtained after recovery from COVID-19. These receptors came from a human donor who had recovered from COVID-19.

This clone was counted between two and nine times. The chain uses TRBV14 and TRBJ1-2, with unresolved D. Germline CDR1 is SGHDN and CDR2 is FVKESK. The CDR3 is 16 residues long. The V gene lost 0 bases and the J gene lost 6 bases, with 17 bases spanning the gap. In nucleotides, the CDR3 is TGTGCCAGCAGCCAAGAAAAGTCGCGGCGGGTGGATGGCTACACCTTC. It is translated as CASSQEKSRRVDGYTF.

This sequence joins TRBV4-3 and TRBJ2-2; 10 nucleotides line up with TRBD2. This CDR3 region has 21 residues. V lost 1 base, J lost 8 bases, and 22 bases stayed unmatched. Germline CDR1 is LGHNA and CDR2 is YSLEER. The CDR3 protein is CASSQVLIGLAGVESLGELFF. In nucleotides, the CDR3 is TGCGCCAGCAGCCAAGTACTTATAGGGCTAGCGGGGGTTGAATCTTTGGGGGAGCTGTTTTTT.

This chain links TRBV13 with TRBJ1-1; perhaps TRBD1 as D (6 bases). CDR1 is PRHDT and CDR2 is FYEKMQ in the germline V gene (reference sequence). V was trimmed by 6 bases and J by 1 base, leaving 12 bases between them. This CDR3 contains 14 residues. The CDR3 loop is CASSYRVWNTEAFF. CDR3 bases: TGTGCCAGCAGTTACAGGGTTTGGAACACTGAAGCTTTCTTT.

This clone came up once. This chain uses TRBV4-3 with TRBJ1-4, with D possibly TRBD1 on 5 matching bases. Looked up from germline, CDR1 is LGHNA and CDR2 is YSLEER. Trimming removed 5 bases at V and 4 bases at J, with 11 bases between. CDR3 length: 14 residues. The CDR3 region is CASSLGVGNEKLFF. DNA for the CDR3: TGCGCCAGCAGCTTGGGGGTGGGTAATGAAAAACTGTTTTTT.

The CDR3, as DNA: TGTGCCAGCAGCCAAGAGCCGGGGGCCGATAAGACCCAGTACTTC. This gives the protein CASSQEPGADKTQYF. The chain joins TRBV4-2 to TRBJ2-5; D possibly uses TRBD1 or TRBD2 (6 bases each). The CDR3 extends over 15 amino acids. The germline V gene has CDR1 LGHNA and CDR2 YNFKEQ. Trimming shortened V by 0 bases and J by 6 bases, and 14 bases separated the two germline ends.

This clone was seen only once. CDR3 sequence reads: CASSPGHNTEAFF. DNA of the CDR3: TGTGCCAGCAGCCCGGGACATAACACTGAAGCTTTCTTT. This chain links TRBV6-5 with TRBJ1-1, with a tentative D call TRBD1 (6 bases). The CDR3 totals 13 residues. The germline V gene has CDR1 MNHEY and CDR2 SVGAGI. Deletions cut 6 bases from V and 2 bases from J, with 10 bases between.

The genes are TRBV4-1 and TRBJ1-5, with no clear D. V was cut by 3 bases and J by 9 bases, with 9 bases left in between. The CDR3 extends over 12 amino acids. Germline loops: CDR1 MGHRA, CDR2 YSYEKL. The CDR3 nucleotides read TGCGCCAGCAGCCAGGCCATGGGGCCCCAGCATTTT. Residues: CASSQAMGPQHF.

The chain combines TRBV10-3 with TRBJ1-2, with 9 nucleotides matching TRBD1. From germline, CDR1 is ENHRY and CDR2 SYGVKD. The CDR3 consists of 17 residues. The V segment lost 0 bases and the J segment 1 base; nucleotides outside the gene matches: 6. The CDR3 DNA reads as TGTGCCATCAGTGAGTCGCCGGGACAGGGCCTTAACTATGGCTACACCTTC. This translates into CAISESPGQGLNYGYTF.

This chain links TRBV4-2 with TRBJ2-3; maybe TRBD1 (6 bases). Germline-derived CDR1 and CDR2 are LGHNA and YNFKEQ. The CDR3 is 18 residues long. Trimming removed 0 bases at V and 4 bases at J, with 20 bases between. The CDR3 DNA reads TGTGCCAGCAGCCAAGATTGGGGCAGGGGCCTTCAAGCAGATACGCAGTATTTT. Translated, it gives CASSQDWGRGLQADTQYF.

This clone was observed a single time. This chain connects TRBV13 to TRBJ1-1, with 7 bases lining up with TRBD1. The CDR3 spans 15 residues. The junction had 14 bases not matched to a gene; V was cut back by 5 bases and J by 8 bases. Germline CDR1 and CDR2: PRHDT and FYEKMQ (reference sequence). The CDR3 sequence is CASSLPSTGADEAFF. The DNA for the CDR3 is TGTGCCAGCAGCCTCCCGTCAACAGGGGCCGACGAAGCTTTCTTT.

The chain carries TRBV7-6 and TRBJ1-3; 9 bases map to TRBD1. V was pared by 0 bases and J by 3 bases, with 9 bases of the junction left unmatched. The germline gives CDR1 SGHVS, CDR2 FNYEAQ. This CDR3 spans 18 amino acids. CDR3 in DNA: TGTGCCAGCAGCTTAGCTCTGGAGGGACAGGGTTATGGAAACACCATATATTTT. Translated: CASSLALEGQGYGNTIYF.

J is TRBJ2-7 and V is TRBV4-2; maybe TRBD1 (8 bases). V lost 4 bases to trimming and J lost 6 bases, with 22 bases between them. CDR1 is LGHNA and CDR2 is YNFKEQ in the germline V gene. CDR3 size: 16 residues. The CDR3 bases are TGTGCCAGCAGCCCGGGGGGCGGACAGGGCGTGGGCGAGCAGTACTTC. It encodes CASSPGGGQGVGEQYF.

The CDR3 DNA reads TGTGCCAGCGCCCGGACCACTGAAGCTTTCTTT. This translates into CASARTTEAFF. This sequence joins TRBV12-3 or TRBV12-4 and TRBJ1-1, with no clear D. The germline V and J ends were trimmed by 8 bases and 4 bases, with 8 bases remaining between them. The CDR3 runs 11 residues.

This sequence joins TRBV9 and TRBJ2-1; tentative D call: TRBD1 (6 bases). CDR1 is SGDLS, CDR2 YYNGEE, per germline. Trimming left V 4 bases short and J 5 bases short, with 13 bases between. This CDR3 region has 14 residues. The CDR3 protein is CASSSWTEDNEQFF. CDR3 sequence (DNA): TGTGCCAGCAGCAGCTGGACAGAAGACAATGAGCAGTTCTTC. The full variable domain, in which reference TRBV9 and TRBJ2-1 provide the parts outside the CDR3, is DSGVTQTPKHLITATGQRVTLRCSPRSGDLSVYWYQQSLDQGLQFLIQYYNGEERAKGNILERFSAQQFPDLHSELNLSSLELGDSALYFCASSSWTEDNEQFFGPGTRLTVL.

The chain's CDR3 is CASSLAKGDPRGEQFF. The CDR3 DNA reads TGTGCCAGCAGCTTGGCCAAAGGGGACCCCCGGGGTGAGCAGTTCTTC. The genes are TRBV5-6 and TRBJ2-1, with D possibly being TRBD1 or TRBD2 (5 bases each). Trimming took off 0 bases at V and 9 bases at J, with 19 bases between the two ends. This CDR3 is built from 16 residues. Germline lookup yields CDR1 SGHDT and CDR2 YYEEEE.

V is TRBV18 and J is TRBJ2-5; D is ambiguous. Germline loops: CDR1 KGHSH, CDR2 LQKENI. Trimming removed 2 bases from V and 1 base from J, with 8 bases in between. The CDR3 loop spans 14 amino acids. The CDR3: CASSPSSRQETQYF. DNA of the CDR3: TGTGCCAGCTCACCAAGTAGCCGCCAAGAGACCCAGTACTTC. The full variable domain, in which reference TRBV18 and TRBJ2-5 provide the parts outside the CDR3, is NAGVMQNPRHLVRRRGQEARLRCSPMKGHSHVYWYRQLPEEGLKFMVYLQKENIIDESGMPKERFSAEFPKEGPSILRIQQVVRGDSAAYFCASSPSSRQETQYFGPGTRLLVL.

The chain links TRBV5-1 to TRBJ1-1; D perhaps matches TRBD1 (5 bases). There are 15 residues in the CDR3. The V gene's germline CDR1 is SGHRS and CDR2 YFSETQ. Trimming removed 0 bases at V and 1 base at J, with 10 bases between. The CDR3 is CASSLDGHRNTEAFF. The CDR3 DNA is TGCGCCAGCAGCTTGGATGGACACCGGAACACTGAAGCTTTCTTT.

As regards this clone: At one end the junction does not follow the germline gene, possibly because of a read error. As DNA, the CDR3 is TGTGCTAGCAGCTTAGCAGGGAATGAAAAACTGTTTTTT. Its translation is CASSLAGNEKLFF. The J gene is TRBJ1-4, the V gene TRBV7-7; tentative D call: TRBD1 (5 bases). The CDR3 consists of 13 residues. CDR1 and CDR2 from the germline V gene are SSHAT and FNYEAQ (reference sequence).

The chain has TRBV9 and TRBJ2-7; TRBD2 agrees at 11 bases. Germline CDR1 SGDLS, CDR2 YYNGEE. Trimming removed 0 bases from V and 5 bases from J; junction bases left unmatched: 10. CDR3 length: 17 residues. CDR3 nucleotide sequence: TGTGCCAGCAGCGTAGGTATTCGACTAGCGGGGATCGACGAGCAGTACTTC. It encodes CASSVGIRLAGIDEQYF.

The chain is built from TRBV7-2 and TRBJ2-4; TRBD2 matches 11 bases. With 5 bases clipped from V and 4 bases from J, the junction kept 7 bases outside the gene matches. The CDR3 totals 16 residues. CDR1 SGHTA and CDR2 FQGNSA come from the germline V gene. The CDR3 protein is CASSPFSGGVKNIQYF. The CDR3 DNA sequence: TGTGCCAGCAGCCCTTTTAGCGGGGGGGTAAAAAACATTCAGTACTTC.